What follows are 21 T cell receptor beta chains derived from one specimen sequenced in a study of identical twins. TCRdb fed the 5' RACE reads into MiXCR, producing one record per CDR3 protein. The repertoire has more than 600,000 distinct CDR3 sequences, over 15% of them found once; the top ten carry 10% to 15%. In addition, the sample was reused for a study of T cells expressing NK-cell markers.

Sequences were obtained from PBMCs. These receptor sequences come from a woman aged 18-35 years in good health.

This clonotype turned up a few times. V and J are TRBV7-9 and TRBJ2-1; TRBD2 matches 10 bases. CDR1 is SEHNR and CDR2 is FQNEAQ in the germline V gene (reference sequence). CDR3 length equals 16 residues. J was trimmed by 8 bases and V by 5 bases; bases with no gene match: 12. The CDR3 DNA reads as TGTGCCAGCAGCGCCGGACTAGCGGCGGAGGTGCATGAGCAGTTCTTC. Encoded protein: CASSAGLAAEVHEQFF.

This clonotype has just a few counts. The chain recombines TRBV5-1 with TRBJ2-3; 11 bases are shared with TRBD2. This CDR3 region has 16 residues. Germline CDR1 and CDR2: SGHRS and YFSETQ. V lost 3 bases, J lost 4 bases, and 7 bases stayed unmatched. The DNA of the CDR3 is TGCGCCAGCAGCTCTTTAGCGGGAGGGCAGGCAGATACGCAGTATTTT. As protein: CASSSLAGGQADTQYF.

CDR3: CSARGNRGHSYEQYF. The CDR3 DNA reads as TGCAGTGCTAGAGGCAACAGGGGTCACTCCTACGAGCAGTACTTC. J is TRBJ2-7 and V is TRBV20-1, with TRBD1 matching 7 bases. CDR1 is DFQATT and CDR2 is SNEGSKA in the germline V gene (reference sequence). Trimming at V came to 1 base and at J to 0 bases, leaving 6 bases not matched to a gene. The CDR3 sequence is 15 residues long.

The CDR3 spells CATTRTATQDETQYF. The CDR3 bases are TGCGCCACCACAAGGACAGCAACGCAAGACGAGACCCAGTACTTC. The J gene is TRBJ2-5, the V gene TRBV5-1; the D gene is possibly TRBD1 (6 bases). CDR3 length equals 15 residues. The V end lost 9 bases, the J end lost 5 bases, and 23 bases lay between the germline ends. Germline CDR1 is SGHRS and CDR2 is YFSETQ.

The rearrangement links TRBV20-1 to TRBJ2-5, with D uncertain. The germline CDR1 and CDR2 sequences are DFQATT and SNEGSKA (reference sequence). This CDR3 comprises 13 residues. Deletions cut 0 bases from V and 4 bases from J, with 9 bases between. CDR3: CSARDRFGETQYF. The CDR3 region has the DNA TGCAGTGCTAGAGACAGGTTTGGAGAGACCCAGTACTTC.

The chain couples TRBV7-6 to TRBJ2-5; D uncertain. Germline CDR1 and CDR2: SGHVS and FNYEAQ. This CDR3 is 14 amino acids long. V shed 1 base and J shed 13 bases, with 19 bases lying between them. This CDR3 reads CASSLGNLVASLYF. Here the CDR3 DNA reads TGTGCCAGCAGCTTAGGGAATTTGGTGGCTTCCTTGTACTTC.

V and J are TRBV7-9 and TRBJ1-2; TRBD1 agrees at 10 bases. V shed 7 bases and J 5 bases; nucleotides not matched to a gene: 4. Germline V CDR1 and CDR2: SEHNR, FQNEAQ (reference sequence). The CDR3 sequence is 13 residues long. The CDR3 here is CASTPGQGYGYTF. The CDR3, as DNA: TGTGCCAGCACCCCGGGACAGGGGTATGGCTACACCTTC.

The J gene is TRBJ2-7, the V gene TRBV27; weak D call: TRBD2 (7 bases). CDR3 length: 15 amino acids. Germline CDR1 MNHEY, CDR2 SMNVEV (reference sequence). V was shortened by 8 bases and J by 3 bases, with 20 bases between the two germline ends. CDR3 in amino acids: CASYTRGRGDYEQYF. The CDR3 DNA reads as TGTGCCAGCTACACCAGGGGCCGGGGGGACTACGAGCAGTACTTC.

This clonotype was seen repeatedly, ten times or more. CDR3 residues: CATGGLAGSNEQFF. In nucleotides, the CDR3 is TGTGCCACGGGGGGACTAGCGGGGAGCAATGAGCAGTTCTTC. V and J are TRBV24-1 and TRBJ2-1, with TRBD2 matching 13 bases. The J segment lost 6 bases and the V segment lost 10 bases, leaving 5 bases of the junction unmatched. Germline V gives CDR1 KGHDR, CDR2 SFDVKD. The CDR3 spans 14 residues.

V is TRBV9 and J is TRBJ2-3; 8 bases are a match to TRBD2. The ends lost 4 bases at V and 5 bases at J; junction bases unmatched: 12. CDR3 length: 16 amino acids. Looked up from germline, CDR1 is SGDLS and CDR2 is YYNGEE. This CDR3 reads CASSPRPGGRKDTQYF. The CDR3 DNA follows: TGTGCCAGCAGCCCCCGTCCGGGGGGGCGGAAAGATACGCAGTATTTT.

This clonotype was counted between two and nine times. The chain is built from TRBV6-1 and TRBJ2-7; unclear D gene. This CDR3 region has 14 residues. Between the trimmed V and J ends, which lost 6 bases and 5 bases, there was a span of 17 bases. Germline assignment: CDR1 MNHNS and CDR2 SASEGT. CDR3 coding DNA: TGTGCCAGCAGAACCGTCAGGATTCGGGACGAGCAGTACTTC. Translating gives CASRTVRIRDEQYF.

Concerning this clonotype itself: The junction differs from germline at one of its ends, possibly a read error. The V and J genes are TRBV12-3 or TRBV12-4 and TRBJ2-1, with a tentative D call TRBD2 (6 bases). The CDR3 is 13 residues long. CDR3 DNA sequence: TGTGCCAGCAGCCCCCAAGTGACCTCATGGGGGGTCTTC. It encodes CASSPQVTSWGVF.

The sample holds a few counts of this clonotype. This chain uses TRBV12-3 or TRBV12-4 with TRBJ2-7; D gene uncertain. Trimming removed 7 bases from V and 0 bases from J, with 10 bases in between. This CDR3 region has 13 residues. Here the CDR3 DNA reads TGTGCCAGCAATAAAGGGCCCTCCTACGAGCAGTACTTC. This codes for CASNKGPSYEQYF.

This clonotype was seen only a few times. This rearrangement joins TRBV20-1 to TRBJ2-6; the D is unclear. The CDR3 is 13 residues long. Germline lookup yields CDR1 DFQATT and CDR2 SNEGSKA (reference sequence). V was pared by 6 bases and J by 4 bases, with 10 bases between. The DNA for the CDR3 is TGCAGTGCCATCAGTAGGGGGGCCAACGTCCTGACTTTC. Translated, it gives CSAISRGANVLTF.

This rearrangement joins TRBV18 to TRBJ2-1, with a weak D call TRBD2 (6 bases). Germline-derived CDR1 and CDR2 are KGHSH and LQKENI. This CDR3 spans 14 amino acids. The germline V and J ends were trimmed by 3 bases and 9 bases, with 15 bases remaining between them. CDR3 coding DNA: TGTGCCAGCTCACCCGGGACTGCCATTGGTGAGCAGTTCTTC. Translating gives CASSPGTAIGEQFF.

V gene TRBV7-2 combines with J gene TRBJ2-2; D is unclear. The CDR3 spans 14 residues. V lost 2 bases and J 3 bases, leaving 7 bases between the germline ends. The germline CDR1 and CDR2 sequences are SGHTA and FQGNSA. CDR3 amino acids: CASSLWVDTGELFF. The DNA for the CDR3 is TGTGCCAGCAGCTTATGGGTGGACACCGGGGAGCTGTTTTTT. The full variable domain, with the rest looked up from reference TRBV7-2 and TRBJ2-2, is GAGVSQSPSNKVTEKGKDVELRCDPISGHTALYWYRQSLGQGLEFLIYFQGNSAPDKSGLPSDRFSAERTGGSVSTLTIQRTQQEDSAVYLCASSLWVDTGELFFGEGSRLTVL.

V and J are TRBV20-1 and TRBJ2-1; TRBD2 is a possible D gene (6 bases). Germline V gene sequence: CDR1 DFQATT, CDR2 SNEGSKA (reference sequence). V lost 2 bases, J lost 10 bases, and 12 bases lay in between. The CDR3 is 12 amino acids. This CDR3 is CSARIGLAEQFF. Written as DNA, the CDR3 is TGCAGTGCTAGAATCGGGCTAGCGGAGCAGTTCTTC.

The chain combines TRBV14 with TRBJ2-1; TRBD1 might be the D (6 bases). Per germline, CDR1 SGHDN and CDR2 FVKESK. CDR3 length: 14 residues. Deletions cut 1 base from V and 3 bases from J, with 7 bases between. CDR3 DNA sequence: TGTGCCAGCAGCCAAGGGGGACACTACAATGAGCAGTTCTTC. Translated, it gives CASSQGGHYNEQFF.

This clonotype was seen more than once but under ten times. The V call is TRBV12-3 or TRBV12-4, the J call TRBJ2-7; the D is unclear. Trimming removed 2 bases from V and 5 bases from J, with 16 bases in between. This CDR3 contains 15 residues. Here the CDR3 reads CASSLKAPAFHEQYF. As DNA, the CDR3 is TGTGCCAGCAGTTTAAAAGCCCCAGCTTTCCACGAGCAGTACTTC.

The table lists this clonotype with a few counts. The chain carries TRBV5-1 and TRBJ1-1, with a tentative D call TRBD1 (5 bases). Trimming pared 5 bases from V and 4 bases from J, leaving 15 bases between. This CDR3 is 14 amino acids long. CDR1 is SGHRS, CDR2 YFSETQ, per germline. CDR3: CASRIVSGATEAFF. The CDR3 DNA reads TGCGCCAGCAGAATTGTTTCCGGGGCCACTGAAGCTTTCTTT.

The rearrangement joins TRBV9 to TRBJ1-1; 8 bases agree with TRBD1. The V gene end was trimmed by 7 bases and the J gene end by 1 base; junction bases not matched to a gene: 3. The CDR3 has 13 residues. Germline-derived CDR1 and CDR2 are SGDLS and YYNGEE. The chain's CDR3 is CASCRGPNTEAFF. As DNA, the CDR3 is TGTGCCAGCTGCAGGGGGCCGAACACTGAAGCTTTCTTT.